A selection of T cell receptor beta chains follows, all from one sample in a study of T cell repertoires in cytomegalovirus infection. Using its own MiXCR run on the reads, TCRdb lists one record per CDR3 protein. The sample shows fewer than 300,000 distinct CDR3 sequences, about 23% of them seen only once. Sequencing used PBMCs. The receptors derive from a human donor in good health (CMV status not recorded). Some clones in this sample may be carry-over from other donors' samples. CDR3s include the opening cysteine and the closing phenylalanine or tryptophan. The order of the fields is D gene, clone size, V gene, J gene, CDR3 DNA, CDR3 protein. D genes are given only for firm matches. Not every row has a clone size; where given, it reads once, few, many or a size class.

TRBD1,.,TRBV6-5,TRBJ2-1,TGTGCCAGCGGACAGGGGGCAAATCCTCGTATGAATGAGCAGTTCTTC,CASGQGANPRMNEQFF
.,many,TRBV7-2,TRBJ1-1,TGTGCCAGCAGCTTAGGGCGGGCGCGAGTCACTGAAGCTTTCTTT,CASSLGRARVTEAFF
.,few,TRBV6-2/TRBV6-3,TRBJ2-1,TGTGCCAGCACTCCCGGGGGCCTTTCCTACAATGAGCAGTTCTTC,CASTPGGLSYNEQFF
.,few,TRBV28,TRBJ2-5,TGTGCCAGCAGTTTATTAGGGGCTGGTCAAGAGACCCAGTACTTC,CASSLLGAGQETQYF
.,.,TRBV20-1,TRBJ2-7,TGCAGTGCCGGGATGGGGGGCCGAGGTTACAGGGAGCAGTACTTC,CSAGMGGRGYREQYF
.,few,TRBV6-2/TRBV6-3,TRBJ1-5,TGTGCCAGCAGTCCGCGCTCCAGGGTTGGCAATCAGCCCCAGCATTTT,CASSPRSRVGNQPQHF
.,.,TRBV29-1,TRBJ2-1,TGCAGCGTTGAAGTTTCTCAGGAGAATGAGCAGTTCTTC,CSVEVSQENEQFF
TRBD1,many,TRBV6-2/TRBV6-3,TRBJ2-7,TGTGCCAGCCGGGACAGTCTGCCGGGCGAGCAGTACTTC,CASRDSLPGEQYF
.,few,TRBV20-1,TRBJ2-5,TGCAGTGCTAGATCGGGACCACAAGAGACCCAGTACTTC,CSARSGPQETQYF
TRBD1,.,TRBV18,TRBJ1-4,TGTGCCAGCTCTGACCGGACAGGCTCAAATGAAAAACTGTTTTTT,CASSDRTGSNEKLFF
TRBD1,many,TRBV7-2,TRBJ1-2,TGTGCCAGCAGCCGGAATGCGGGACAGCTCTATGGCTACACCTTC,CASSRNAGQLYGYTF
.,.,TRBV19,TRBJ2-3,TGTGCCAGTAGGTACTTCGCGACAGATACGCAGTATTTT,CASRYFATDTQYF
TRBD1,.,TRBV7-2,TRBJ2-4,TGTGCCAGCAGTCGAACAGGGGTCATGGACATTCAGTACTTC,CASSRTGVMDIQYF
.,.,TRBV6-1,TRBJ1-5,TGTGCCAGCAGTGACAAGAACAGGATGGCCCAGCATTTT,CASSDKNRMAQHF
.,.,TRBV27,TRBJ2-1,TGTGCCAGTCAGTTTGTCGATGAGCAGTTCTTC,CASQFVDEQFF
.,many,TRBV28,TRBJ1-5,TGTGCCAGCACCCAAGGCGGGGGGGGTAGCAATCAGCCCCAGCATTTT,CASTQGGGGSNQPQHF
TRBD1,many,TRBV7-2,TRBJ1-5,TGTGCCAGCAGCCCCCCGGGACAGGATCAGCCCCAGCATTTT,CASSPPGQDQPQHF
.,.,TRBV7-3,TRBJ1-1,TGTGCCAGCAGCTCCCGGGACGGGACTGAAGCTTTCTTT,CASSSRDGTEAFF
.,many,TRBV7-9,TRBJ2-7,TGTGCCAGCAGCTTGCCACTAATCTACGAGCAGTACTTC,CASSLPLIYEQYF
.,.,TRBV4-3,TRBJ2-1,TGCGCCAGCAGCCAAGAAGGTAGAGCCTACAATGAGCAGTTCTTC,CASSQEGRAYNEQFF
.,many,TRBV7-2,TRBJ1-2,TGTGCCAGCAGCGCCTCCGGGAACAACTATGGCTACACCTTC,CASSASGNNYGYTF
TRBD1,.,TRBV29-1,TRBJ1-4,TGCAGCGTTAGAGACGGGACAGGACATGAAAAACTGTTTTTT,CSVRDGTGHEKLFF
.,.,TRBV4-1,TRBJ2-1,TGCGCCAGCAGCCAAGAGCGCAGGGGAGGTGAGCAGTTCTTC,CASSQERRGGEQFF
.,.,TRBV7-9,TRBJ2-5,TGTGCCAGCAGCGGGAACAGGGATAAGGATAAAGAGACCCAGTACTTC,CASSGNRDKDKETQYF
TRBD2,few,TRBV7-9,TRBJ2-5,TGTGCCAGCAGCCCGAGAGGGTTAGCGGGGGGCCAAGAGACCCAGTACTTC,CASSPRGLAGGQETQYF
.,few,TRBV4-1,TRBJ2-7,TGCGCCAGCAGCCAAGTTGAACAGTCCTACGAGCAGTACTTC,CASSQVEQSYEQYF
TRBD2,many,TRBV7-2,TRBJ2-2,TGTGCCAGCAGCTTTCGGAGCGGGACCACCGGGGAGCTGTTTTTT,CASSFRSGTTGELFF
.,.,TRBV28,TRBJ1-1,TGTGCCAGCAGTTTAATAGGGAACGCGAACACTGAAGCTTTCTTT,CASSLIGNANTEAFF
TRBD2,few,TRBV30,TRBJ2-3,TGTGCCTGGAGAGGACTAGCGGAGTCAGATACGCAGTATTTT,CAWRGLAESDTQYF
.,many,TRBV7-2,TRBJ1-1,TGTGCCAGCAGCTTAGAAGGGGTAACTGAAGCTTTCTTT,CASSLEGVTEAFF
.,.,TRBV12-3/TRBV12-4,TRBJ2-1,TGTGCCAGCAGTTCTGGGGGGGGCCCAGGGACCCACAATGAGCAGTTCTTC,CASSSGGGPGTHNEQFF
TRBD1,few,TRBV4-1,TRBJ1-5,TGCGCCAGCAGCCAAGGCCCGGACAGGGGCGGGCAGCCCCAGCATTTT,CASSQGPDRGGQPQHF
.,few,TRBV29-1,TRBJ1-4,TGCAGCGGAACAGGCACAACTAATGAAAAACTGTTTTTT,CSGTGTTNEKLFF
.,many,TRBV20-1,TRBJ2-1,TGCAGTGCTAGGGATAAATCCCATTACAATGAGCAGTTCTTC,CSARDKSHYNEQFF
.,.,TRBV29-1,TRBJ2-7,TGCAGCCTTACAACAGGGTCCCACGAGCAGTACTTC,CSLTTGSHEQYF
TRBD1,.,TRBV28,TRBJ2-7,TGTGCCAGCAGTTTGCCAGGACAGGTCTCCTACGAGCAGTACTTC,CASSLPGQVSYEQYF
TRBD1,few,TRBV5-4,TRBJ2-1,TGTGCCAGCAGCGGCACAGGGGGCATCTACAATGAGCAGTTCTTC,CASSGTGGIYNEQFF
TRBD2,.,TRBV5-4,TRBJ2-1,TGTGCCAGCAGCAGCGAAGCGGGAGTAGGCGCCTACAATGAGCAGTTCTTC,CASSSEAGVGAYNEQFF
TRBD1,many,TRBV7-2,TRBJ2-7,TGTGCCAGCAGCGTACAGGGGTATGAGCAGTACTTC,CASSVQGYEQYF
TRBD2,.,TRBV19,TRBJ2-2,TGTGCCAGTACCAGAAGCGGGGGCCGGAACACCGGGGAGCTGTTTTTT,CASTRSGGRNTGELFF
.,many,TRBV7-8,TRBJ2-7,TGTGCCAGCAGCTTACGACGTCCTCCCTACGAGCAGTACTTC,CASSLRRPPYEQYF
.,.,TRBV7-8,TRBJ2-3,TGTGCCAGCAGCTTAGCTTATGGACTAACAAGTGGAGATACGCAGTATTTT,CASSLAYGLTSGDTQYF
TRBD1,many,TRBV28,TRBJ2-7,TGTGCCAGCAGTCCCAGGGACAGGTACGAGCAGTACTTC,CASSPRDRYEQYF
.,.,TRBV7-2,TRBJ2-1,TGTGCCAGCAGTGGACCTTCGTCAGGGAATGAGCAGTTCTTC,CASSGPSSGNEQFF
.,.,TRBV29-1,TRBJ2-3,TGCAGCGTTGATCGGGGGGCCACAGATACGCAGTATTTT,CSVDRGATDTQYF
.,few,TRBV7-9,TRBJ2-3,TGTGCCAGCAGCCCCCCCTCTCCGGGACCCACCACAGATACGCAGTATTTT,CASSPPSPGPTTDTQYF
TRBD1,many,TRBV4-1,TRBJ1-5,TGCGCCAGCAGCCAAGAACCGGGACAGGGTTATCAGCCCCAGCATTTT,CASSQEPGQGYQPQHF
TRBD1,once,TRBV27,TRBJ1-3,TGTGCCAGCAGTCCCCGGGACAGGGGTTACACCATATATTTT,CASSPRDRGYTIYF
.,.,TRBV28,TRBJ1-1,TGTGCCAGCAGTCCTGGGGGGGCTAGGGGGACTGAAGCTTTCTTT,CASSPGGARGTEAFF
TRBD2,.,TRBV28,TRBJ2-1,TGTGCCAGCAGTTTCCGACTAGCAGCCTACAATGAGCAGTTCTTC,CASSFRLAAYNEQFF
.,few,TRBV6-1,TRBJ1-5,TGTGCCAGCAGTGAAGCGGGTCAGCCCCAGCATTTT,CASSEAGQPQHF
TRBD1,.,TRBV24-1,TRBJ2-3,TGTGCCACCGGAGGCCGGGACAGGGGCACAGATACGCAGTATTTT,CATGGRDRGTDTQYF
TRBD2,few,TRBV6-6,TRBJ2-5,TGTGCCAGCAGTGAGCTGACTAGCGAGCGCTCCTTC,CASSELTSERSF
.,.,TRBV15,TRBJ2-4,TGTGCCACCAGCAGAGGTAGCAGGGGTCAGTACTTC,CATSRGSRGQYF
.,.,TRBV20-1,TRBJ2-3,TGCAGTGCTAGAGAAGCAGGGGCGCAGTATTTT,CSAREAGAQYF